This T cell receptor beta chain derives from a study of blood T cell repertoires in COVID-19. Study overall: PBMCs, B-cell-depleted T cells, or T cells were the source of the cDNA or gDNA that made up the material.

The CDR3 loop spans 14 amino acids. The ends lost 5 bases at V and 5 bases at J; junction bases unmatched: 8. The germline V gene has CDR1 LGHNA and CDR2 YSLEER. Authors' analysis steps: The authors estimated nucleated cell counts from reference gene primer amplification. Sequenced by immunoSEQ multiplex PCR; TCRdb stores in-frame clones only, minus some. The V and J calls and clone size come from that table; D and trimming were worked out from the DNA. The repertoire holds about 200,000 clones, with 85% as singletons. Enrollment of patients from Seattle took place during active infection, with longitudinal follow-up.

The sample comprised peripheral blood. The chain couples TRBV4-3 to TRBJ2-7; 8 bases line up with TRBD2. The sequence was collected from a person aged 70 to 80 with COVID-19, enrolled during active disease. CDR3 DNA sequence: TGCGCCAGCAGCTCCTTAGCGGGGTCGGACGAGCAGTACTTC. It yields the protein CASSSLAGSDEQYF.